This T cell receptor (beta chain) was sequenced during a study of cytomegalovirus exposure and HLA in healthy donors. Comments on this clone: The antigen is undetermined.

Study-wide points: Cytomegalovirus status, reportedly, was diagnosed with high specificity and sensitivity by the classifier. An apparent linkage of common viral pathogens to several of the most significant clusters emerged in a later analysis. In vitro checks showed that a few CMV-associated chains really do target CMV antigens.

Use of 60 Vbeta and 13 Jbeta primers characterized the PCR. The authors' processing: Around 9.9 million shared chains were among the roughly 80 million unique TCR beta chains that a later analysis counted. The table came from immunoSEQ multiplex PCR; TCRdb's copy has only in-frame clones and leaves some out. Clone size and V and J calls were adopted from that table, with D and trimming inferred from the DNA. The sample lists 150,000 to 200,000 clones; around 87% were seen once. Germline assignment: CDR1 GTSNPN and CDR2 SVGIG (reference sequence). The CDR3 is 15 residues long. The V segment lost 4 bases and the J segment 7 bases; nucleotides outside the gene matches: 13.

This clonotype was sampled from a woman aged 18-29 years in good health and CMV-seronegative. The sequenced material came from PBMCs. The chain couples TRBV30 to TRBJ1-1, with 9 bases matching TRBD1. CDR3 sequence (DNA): TGTGCCTGGATCAAACCGGGACAGGGAAACTATGAAGCTTTCTTT. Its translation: CAWIKPGQGNYEAFF.